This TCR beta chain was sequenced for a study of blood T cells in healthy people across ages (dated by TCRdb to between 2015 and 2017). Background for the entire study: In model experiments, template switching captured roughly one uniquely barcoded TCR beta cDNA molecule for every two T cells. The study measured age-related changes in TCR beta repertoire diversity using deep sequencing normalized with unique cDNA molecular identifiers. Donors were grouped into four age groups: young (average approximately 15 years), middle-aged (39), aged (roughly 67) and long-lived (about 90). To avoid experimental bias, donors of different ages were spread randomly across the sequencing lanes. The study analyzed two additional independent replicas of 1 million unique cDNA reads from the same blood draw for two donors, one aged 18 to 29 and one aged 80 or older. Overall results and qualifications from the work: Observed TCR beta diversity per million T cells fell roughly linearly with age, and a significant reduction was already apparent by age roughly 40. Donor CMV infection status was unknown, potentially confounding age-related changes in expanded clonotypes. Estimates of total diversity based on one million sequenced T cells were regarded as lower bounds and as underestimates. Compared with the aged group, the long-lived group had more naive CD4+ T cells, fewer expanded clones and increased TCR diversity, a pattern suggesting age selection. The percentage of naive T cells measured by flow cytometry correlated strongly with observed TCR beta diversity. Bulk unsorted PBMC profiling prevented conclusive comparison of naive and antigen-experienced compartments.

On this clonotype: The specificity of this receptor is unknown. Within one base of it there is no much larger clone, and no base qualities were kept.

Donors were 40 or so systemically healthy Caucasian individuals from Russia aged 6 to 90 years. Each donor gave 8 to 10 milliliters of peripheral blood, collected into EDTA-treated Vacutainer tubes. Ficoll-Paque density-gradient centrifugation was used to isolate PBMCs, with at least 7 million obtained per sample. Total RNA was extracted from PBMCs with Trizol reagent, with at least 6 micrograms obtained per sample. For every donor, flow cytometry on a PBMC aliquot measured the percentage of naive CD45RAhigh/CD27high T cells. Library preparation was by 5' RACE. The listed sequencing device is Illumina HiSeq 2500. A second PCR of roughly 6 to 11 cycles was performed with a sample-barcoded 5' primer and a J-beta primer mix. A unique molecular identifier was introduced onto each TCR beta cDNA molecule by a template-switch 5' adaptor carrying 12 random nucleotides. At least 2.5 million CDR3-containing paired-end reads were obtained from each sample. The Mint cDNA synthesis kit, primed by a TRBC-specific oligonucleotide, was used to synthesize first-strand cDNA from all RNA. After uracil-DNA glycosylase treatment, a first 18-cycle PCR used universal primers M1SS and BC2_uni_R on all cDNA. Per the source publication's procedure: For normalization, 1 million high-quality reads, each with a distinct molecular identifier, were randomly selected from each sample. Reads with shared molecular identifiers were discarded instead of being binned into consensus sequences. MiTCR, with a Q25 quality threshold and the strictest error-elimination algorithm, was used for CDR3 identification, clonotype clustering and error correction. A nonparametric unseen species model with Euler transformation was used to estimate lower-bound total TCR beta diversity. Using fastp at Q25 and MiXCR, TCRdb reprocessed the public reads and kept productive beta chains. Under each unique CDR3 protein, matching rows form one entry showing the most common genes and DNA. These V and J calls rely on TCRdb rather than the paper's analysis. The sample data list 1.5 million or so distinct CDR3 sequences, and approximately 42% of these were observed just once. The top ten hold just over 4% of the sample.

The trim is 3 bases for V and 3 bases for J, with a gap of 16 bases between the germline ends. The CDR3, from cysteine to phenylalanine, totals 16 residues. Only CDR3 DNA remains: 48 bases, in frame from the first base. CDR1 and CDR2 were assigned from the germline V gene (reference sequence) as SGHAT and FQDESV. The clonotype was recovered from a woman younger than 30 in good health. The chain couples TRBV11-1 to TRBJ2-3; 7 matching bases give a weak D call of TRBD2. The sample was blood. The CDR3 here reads CASSFSVGGGTDTQYF. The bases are TGTGCCAGCAGCTTCTCCGTGGGAGGGGGGACAGATACGCAGTATTTT.